This T cell receptor (beta chain) was profiled in a study of T cell responses to AZD1222 COVID-19 vaccine. The table came from immunoSEQ multiplex PCR; TCRdb's copy has only in-frame clones and leaves some out. This repertoire shows approximately 200,000 clones, approximately 93% found once; its top ten account for 1%. The CDR3 runs to 14 residues. The V end was cut by 0 bases, the J end by 7 bases, with 10 bases between. Germline CDR1 is MNHEY and CDR2 is SVGEGT. The source is an adult who received the AZD1222 COVID-19 vaccine. The sample in question was peripheral blood, obtained 28 days after the second AZD1222 dose. The rearrangement uses TRBV6-2 or TRBV6-3 and TRBJ1-5; no definite D call. The CDR3 spells CASSYSPPGQPQHF. The CDR3 nucleotides read TGTGCCAGCAGTTACTCCCCCCCGGGGCAGCCCCAGCATTTT.